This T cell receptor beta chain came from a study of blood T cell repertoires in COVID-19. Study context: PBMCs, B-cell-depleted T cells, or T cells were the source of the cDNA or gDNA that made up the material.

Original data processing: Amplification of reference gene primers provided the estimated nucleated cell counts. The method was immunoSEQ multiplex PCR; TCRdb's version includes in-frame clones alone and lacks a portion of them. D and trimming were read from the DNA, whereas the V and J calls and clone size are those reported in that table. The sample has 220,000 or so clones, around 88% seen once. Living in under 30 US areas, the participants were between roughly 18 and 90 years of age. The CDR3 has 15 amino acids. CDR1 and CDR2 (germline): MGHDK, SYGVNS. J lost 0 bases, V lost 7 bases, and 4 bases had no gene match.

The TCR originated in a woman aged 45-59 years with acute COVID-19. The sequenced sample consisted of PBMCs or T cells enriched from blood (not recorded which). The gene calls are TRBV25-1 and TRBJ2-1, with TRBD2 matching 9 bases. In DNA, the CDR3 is TGTGCCAGCATTAGCGGGAGTGGCTCCTACAATGAGCAGTTCTTC. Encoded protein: CASISGSGSYNEQFF.